What follows describes a single TCR beta chain. Its antigen is currently unknown. Documented treatment: approximately 9-day PBMC culture with coronavirus spike peptide pools or control peptides (ViraFEST assay). Under the ViraFEST approach, antigen-specific T cells were expanded with peptide pools and TCRs subsequently sequenced. The sample comes from a study of vaccination and CD4 T cells after COVID-19. Study-wide context: The cells were exposed to overlapping spike peptides originating from SARS-CoV-2, HCoV-NL63, HCoV-OC43 and HCoV-229E for stimulation.

Oncomine TCR Beta short-read sequencing was applied to DNA from cultured CD4+ T cells. TCRdb re-analysed the PCR reads in MiXCR, keeping a single row per CDR3 protein. Of 16,000 or so distinct CDR3 sequences in the sample, around 53% were seen once. With 5 bases removed from V and 7 bases from J, the gap between germline ends came to 15 bases. The CDR3 covers 13 residues. The germline CDR1 and CDR2 sequences are LGHNT and FRNRAP. The sequence derives from a human donor who had recovered from COVID-19. Sequences were derived from CD4+ T cells from blood, cultured in vitro, sampled before SARS-CoV-2 vaccination. This chain uses TRBV12-5 with TRBJ2-7, with D possibly matching TRBD1 (5 bases). The chain's CDR3 is CASGTSDSREQYF. The CDR3, as DNA: TGTGCTAGTGGTACCTCCGACAGTCGTGAGCAGTACTTC.